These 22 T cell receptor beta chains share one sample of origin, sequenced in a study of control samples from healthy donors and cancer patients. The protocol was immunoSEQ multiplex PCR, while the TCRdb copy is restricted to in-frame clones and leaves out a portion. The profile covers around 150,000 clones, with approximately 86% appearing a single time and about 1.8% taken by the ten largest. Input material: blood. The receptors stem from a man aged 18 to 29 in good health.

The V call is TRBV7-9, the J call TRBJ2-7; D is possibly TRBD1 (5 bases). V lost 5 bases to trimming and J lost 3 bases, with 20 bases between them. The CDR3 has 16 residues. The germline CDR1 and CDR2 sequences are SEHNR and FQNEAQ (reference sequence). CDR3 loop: CASSQSPQGSLYEQYF. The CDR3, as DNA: TGTGCCAGCAGCCAGTCCCCCCAGGGTAGTCTCTACGAGCAGTACTTC. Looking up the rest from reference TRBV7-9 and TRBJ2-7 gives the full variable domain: DTGVSQNPRHKITKRGQNVTFRCDPISEHNRLYWYRQTLGQGPEFLTYFQNEAQLEKSRLLSDRFSAERPKGSFSTLEIQRTEQGDSAMYLCASSQSPQGSLYEQYFGPGTRLTVT.

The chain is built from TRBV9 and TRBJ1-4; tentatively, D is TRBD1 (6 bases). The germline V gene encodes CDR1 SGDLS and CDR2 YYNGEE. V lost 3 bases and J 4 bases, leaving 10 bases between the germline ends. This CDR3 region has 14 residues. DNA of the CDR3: TGTGCCAGCAGCGAGACAGGAAATAATGAAAAACTGTTTTTT. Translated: CASSETGNNEKLFF.

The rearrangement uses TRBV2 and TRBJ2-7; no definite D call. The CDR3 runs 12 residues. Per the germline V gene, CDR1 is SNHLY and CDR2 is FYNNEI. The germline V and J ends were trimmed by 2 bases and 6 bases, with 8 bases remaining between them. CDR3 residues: CASSETRIEQYF. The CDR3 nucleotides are TGTGCCAGCAGTGAAACCAGAATCGAGCAGTACTTC.

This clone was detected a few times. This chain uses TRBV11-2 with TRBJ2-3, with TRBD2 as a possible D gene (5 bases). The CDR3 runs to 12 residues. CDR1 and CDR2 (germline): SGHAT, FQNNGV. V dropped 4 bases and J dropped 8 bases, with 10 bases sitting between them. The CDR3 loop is CASSSRTGTQYF. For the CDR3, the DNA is TGTGCCAGCAGCTCAAGGACTGGTACGCAGTATTTT.

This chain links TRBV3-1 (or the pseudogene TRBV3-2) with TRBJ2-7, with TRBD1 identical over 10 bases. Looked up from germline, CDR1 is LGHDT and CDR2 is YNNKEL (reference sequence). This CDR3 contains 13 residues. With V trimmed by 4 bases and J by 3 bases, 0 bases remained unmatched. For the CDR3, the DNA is TGTGCCAGCAGCCGGACAGGGGGCTACGAGCAGTACTTC. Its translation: CASSRTGGYEQYF.

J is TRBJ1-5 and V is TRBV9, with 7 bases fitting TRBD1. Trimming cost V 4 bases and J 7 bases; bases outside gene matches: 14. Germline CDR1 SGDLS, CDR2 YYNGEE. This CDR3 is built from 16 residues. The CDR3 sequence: CASSMRGRLKGQPQHF. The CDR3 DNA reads TGTGCCAGCAGCATGAGGGGGCGCTTAAAGGGCCAGCCCCAGCATTTT.

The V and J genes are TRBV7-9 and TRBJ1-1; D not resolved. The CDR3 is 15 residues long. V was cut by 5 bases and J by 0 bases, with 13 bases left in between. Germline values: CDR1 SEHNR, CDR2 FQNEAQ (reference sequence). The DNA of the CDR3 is TGTGCCAGCAGCACCAGCCGTGGGTTGAACACTGAAGCTTTCTTT. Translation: CASSTSRGLNTEAFF.

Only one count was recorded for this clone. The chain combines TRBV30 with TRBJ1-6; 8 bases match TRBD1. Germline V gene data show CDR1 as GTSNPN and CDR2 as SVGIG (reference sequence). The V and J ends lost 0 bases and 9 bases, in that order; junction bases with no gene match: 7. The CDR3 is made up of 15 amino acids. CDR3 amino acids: CAWSVQGQGGSPLHF. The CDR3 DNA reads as TGTGCCTGGAGTGTTCAAGGACAGGGTGGTTCACCCCTCCACTTT.

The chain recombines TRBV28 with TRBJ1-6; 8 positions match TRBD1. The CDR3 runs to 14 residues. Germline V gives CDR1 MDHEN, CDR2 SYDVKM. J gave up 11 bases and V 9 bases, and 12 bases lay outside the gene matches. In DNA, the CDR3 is TGTGCCAGTTCAGGGGGCAGGGGGCGAACACCCCTCCACTTT. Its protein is CASSGGRGRTPLHF.

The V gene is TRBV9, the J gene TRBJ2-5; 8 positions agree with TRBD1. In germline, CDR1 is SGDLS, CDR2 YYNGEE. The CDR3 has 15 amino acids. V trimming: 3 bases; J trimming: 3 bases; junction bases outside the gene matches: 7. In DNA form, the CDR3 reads TGTGCCAGCAGCGCCATCGTGACAGGGGAAGAGACCCAGTACTTC. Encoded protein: CASSAIVTGEETQYF.

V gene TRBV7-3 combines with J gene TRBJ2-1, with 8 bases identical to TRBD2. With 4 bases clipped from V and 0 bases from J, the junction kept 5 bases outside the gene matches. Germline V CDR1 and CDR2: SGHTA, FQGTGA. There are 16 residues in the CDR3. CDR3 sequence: CASSSHTSGSYNEQFF. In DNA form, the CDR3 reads TGTGCCAGCAGCTCACACACTAGCGGCTCCTACAATGAGCAGTTCTTC.

The CDR3 is CASSWSRDEQFF. In nucleotides, the CDR3 is TGTGCCAGCAGTTGGTCAAGGGATGAGCAGTTCTTC. The chain links TRBV2 to TRBJ2-1; D not resolved. The CDR3 is made up of 12 amino acids. Germline V CDR1 and CDR2: SNHLY, FYNNEI. Deletions cut 5 bases from V and 8 bases from J, with 10 bases between.

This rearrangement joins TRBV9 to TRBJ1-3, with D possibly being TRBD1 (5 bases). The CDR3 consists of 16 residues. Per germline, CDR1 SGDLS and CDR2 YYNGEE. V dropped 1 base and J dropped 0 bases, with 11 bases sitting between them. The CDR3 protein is CASSVTSDSSGNTIYF. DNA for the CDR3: TGTGCCAGCAGCGTAACCTCAGACAGCTCTGGAAACACCATATATTTT.

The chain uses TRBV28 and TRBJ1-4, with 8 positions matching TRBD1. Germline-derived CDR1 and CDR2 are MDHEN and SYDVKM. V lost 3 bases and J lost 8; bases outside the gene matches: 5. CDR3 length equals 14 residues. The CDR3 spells CASSFDRGEEKLFF. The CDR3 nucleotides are TGTGCCAGCAGTTTCGACAGGGGCGAAGAAAAACTGTTTTTT.

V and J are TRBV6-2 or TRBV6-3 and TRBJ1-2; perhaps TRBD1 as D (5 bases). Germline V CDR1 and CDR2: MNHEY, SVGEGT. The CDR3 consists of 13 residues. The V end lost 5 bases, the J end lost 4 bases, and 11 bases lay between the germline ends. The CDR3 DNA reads TGTGCCAGCAGTAGGGGCGAAGGCTATGGCTACACCTTC. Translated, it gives CASSRGEGYGYTF.

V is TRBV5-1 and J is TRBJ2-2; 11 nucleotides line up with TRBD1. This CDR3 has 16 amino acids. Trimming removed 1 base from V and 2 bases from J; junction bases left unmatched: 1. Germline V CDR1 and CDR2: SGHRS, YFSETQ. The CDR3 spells CASSLWTGGNTGELFF. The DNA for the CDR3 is TGCGCCAGCAGCTTGTGGACAGGGGGCAACACCGGGGAGCTGTTTTTT.

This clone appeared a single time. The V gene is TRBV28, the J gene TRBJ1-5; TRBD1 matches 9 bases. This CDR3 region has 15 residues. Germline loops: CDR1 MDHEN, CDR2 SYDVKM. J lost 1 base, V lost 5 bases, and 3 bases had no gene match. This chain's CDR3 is CASSHRGLSNQPQHF. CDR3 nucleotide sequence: TGTGCCAGCAGTCACAGGGGGCTGAGCAATCAGCCCCAGCATTTT.

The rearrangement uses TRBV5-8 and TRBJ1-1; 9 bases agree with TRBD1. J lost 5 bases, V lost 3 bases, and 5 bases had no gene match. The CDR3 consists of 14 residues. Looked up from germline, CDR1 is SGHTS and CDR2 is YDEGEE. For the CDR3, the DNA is TGTGCCAGCAGCTGGGGACAGGGTGGAACTGAAGCTTTCTTT. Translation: CASSWGQGGTEAFF.

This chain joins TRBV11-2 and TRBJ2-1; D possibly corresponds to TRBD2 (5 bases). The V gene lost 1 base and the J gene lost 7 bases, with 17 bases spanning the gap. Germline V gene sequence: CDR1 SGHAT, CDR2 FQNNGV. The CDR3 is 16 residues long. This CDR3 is CASSLVWVAFENEQFF. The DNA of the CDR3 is TGTGCCAGCAGCTTAGTCTGGGTAGCGTTTGAGAATGAGCAGTTCTTC.

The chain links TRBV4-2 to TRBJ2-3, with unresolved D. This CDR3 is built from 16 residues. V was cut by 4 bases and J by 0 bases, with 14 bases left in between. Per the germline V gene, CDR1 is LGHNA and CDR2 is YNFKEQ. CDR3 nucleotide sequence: TGTGCCAGCAGCCCACGATCCAAGACTAGCACAGATACGCAGTATTTT. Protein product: CASSPRSKTSTDTQYF.

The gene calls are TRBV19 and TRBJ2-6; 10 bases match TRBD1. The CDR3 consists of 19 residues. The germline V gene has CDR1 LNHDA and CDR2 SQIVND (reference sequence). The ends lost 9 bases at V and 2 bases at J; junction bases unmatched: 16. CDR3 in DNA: TGTGCCAGCCAATCATTGGACAGGGGGTATAGGACTGGGGCCAACGTCCTGACTTTC. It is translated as CASQSLDRGYRTGANVLTF.

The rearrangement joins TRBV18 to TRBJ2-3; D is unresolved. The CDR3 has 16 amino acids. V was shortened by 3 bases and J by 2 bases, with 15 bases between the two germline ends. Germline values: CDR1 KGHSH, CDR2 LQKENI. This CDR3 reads CASSPRRFSDTDTQYF. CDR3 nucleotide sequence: TGTGCCAGCTCACCTAGACGATTCTCCGACACAGATACGCAGTATTTT.